These 17 T cell receptor beta chains were sequenced from one sample in a study of monozygotic twins with inflammatory bowel disease. TCRdb re-called the 5' RACE reads; every CDR3 protein appears as one record, without DNA. Its table lists some 83,000 distinct CDR3 sequences. Sequencing was carried out using blood. The receptors originated from a human donor with ulcerative colitis or Crohn's disease, or a healthy co-twin of an affected twin (not recorded which).

The CDR3 here is CASRGMWSYNEQFF. V and J are TRBV2 and TRBJ2-1. Germline V lookup: CDR1 SNHLY, CDR2 FYNNEI. This CDR3 spans 14 amino acids.

V and J are TRBV20-1 and TRBJ1-1. Per the germline V gene, CDR1 is DFQATT and CDR2 is SNEGSKA (reference sequence). This CDR3 has 13 amino acids. The CDR3 reads CSARAGRNTEAFF.

The chain joins TRBV29-1 to TRBJ2-5; TCRdb designates TRBD1, a call that cannot be tested without DNA. CDR3 size: 13 residues. Germline values: CDR1 SQVTM, CDR2 ANQGSEA. This chain's CDR3 is CSVPALLQETQYF.

The gene calls are TRBV6-1 and TRBJ2-7; TCRdb names TRBD1, which stays unverified in the absence of DNA. The length of the CDR3 is 14 residues. Germline CDR1 and CDR2: MNHNS and SASEGT. CDR3 sequence reads: CASRPQGLTYEQYF.

This rearrangement joins TRBV20-1 to TRBJ1-6; TCRdb reports TRBD1, a call that lacks DNA to check it against. Germline V gene data show CDR1 as DFQATT and CDR2 as SNEGSKA (reference sequence). The CDR3 totals 14 residues. The CDR3 protein is CSALRTGLNSPLHF.

The rearrangement uses TRBV20-1 and TRBJ1-2; TCRdb names TRBD1, which stays unverified in the absence of DNA. Germline CDR1 is DFQATT and CDR2 is SNEGSKA (reference sequence). There are 14 residues in the CDR3. CDR3 sequence reads: CSAKQGNRRLGYTF.

The V gene is TRBV29-1, the J gene TRBJ1-3. The CDR3 loop spans 12 amino acids. Germline V gives CDR1 SQVTM, CDR2 ANQGSEA. The CDR3 region is CSVLELGNTIYF.

This chain uses TRBV15 with TRBJ1-1; checking the TCRdb D call of TRBD1 is not possible without DNA. This CDR3 spans 16 amino acids. The germline gives CDR1 LNHNV, CDR2 YYDKDF (reference sequence). CDR3 amino acids: CATSSSQGLMNTEAFF. The full variable domain, completed using reference TRBV15 and TRBJ1-1, is DAMVIQNPRYQVTQFGKPVTLSCSQTLNHNVMYWYQQKSSQAPKLLFHYYDKDFNNEADTPDNFQSRRPNTSFCFLDIRSPGLGDTAMYLCATSSSQGLMNTEAFFGQGTRLTVV.

The chain couples TRBV7-9 to TRBJ2-1; the D call from TCRdb, TRBD1, cannot be confirmed without DNA. The germline V gene has CDR1 SEHNR and CDR2 FQNEAQ (reference sequence). This CDR3 is 15 amino acids long. The CDR3 sequence: CASSLGGRQGVEQFF.

This rearrangement joins TRBV20-1 to TRBJ2-2; the TCRdb D gene call, TRBD1, has no DNA to confirm it. The CDR3 has 18 amino acids. CDR1 is DFQATT and CDR2 is SNEGSKA in the germline V gene (reference sequence). The CDR3 is CSARDVSSGGADTGELFF.

J is TRBJ1-6 and V is TRBV7-9; the D call from TCRdb, TRBD1, cannot be confirmed without DNA. CDR1 is SEHNR, CDR2 FQNEAQ, per germline (reference sequence). This CDR3 comprises 16 residues. The CDR3 here is CASSLWLGGGNSPLHF.

The gene calls are TRBV27 and TRBJ1-5. This CDR3 has 11 amino acids. The germline V gene encodes CDR1 MNHEY and CDR2 SMNVEV (reference sequence). The CDR3 reads CASSFLQPQHF.

The chain combines TRBV12-5 with TRBJ1-1. From germline, CDR1 is LGHNT and CDR2 FRNRAP. The CDR3 contains 11 residues. CDR3 sequence reads: CASGLGTEAFF.

The chain is built from TRBV5-1 and TRBJ2-6; TCRdb's D gene call, TRBD1, goes unchecked for lack of DNA. Germline V CDR1 and CDR2: SGHRS, YFSETQ. The CDR3 loop spans 16 amino acids. The CDR3 sequence is CASSLQGNSGANVLTF.

This chain joins TRBV19 and TRBJ1-5; TCRdb designates TRBD1, a call that cannot be tested without DNA. Germline V gene sequence: CDR1 LNHDA, CDR2 SQIVND (reference sequence). The CDR3 extends over 16 amino acids. CDR3 amino acids: CASSISTGGKNQPQHF.

The CDR3 sequence: CASSPWEGASDTQYF. The genes are TRBV3-1 and TRBJ2-3; no DNA is available, so the TRBD1 call from TCRdb remains unchecked. Germline V gene lookup returns CDR1 LGHDT and CDR2 YNNKEL (reference sequence). The CDR3 is 15 amino acids.

This sequence joins TRBV24-1 and TRBJ2-1; TCRdb proposes TRBD1, but this gene call is untestable without DNA. From germline, CDR1 is KGHDR and CDR2 SFDVKD. This CDR3 is built from 16 residues. This CDR3 is CATSDFEGASYNEQFF.